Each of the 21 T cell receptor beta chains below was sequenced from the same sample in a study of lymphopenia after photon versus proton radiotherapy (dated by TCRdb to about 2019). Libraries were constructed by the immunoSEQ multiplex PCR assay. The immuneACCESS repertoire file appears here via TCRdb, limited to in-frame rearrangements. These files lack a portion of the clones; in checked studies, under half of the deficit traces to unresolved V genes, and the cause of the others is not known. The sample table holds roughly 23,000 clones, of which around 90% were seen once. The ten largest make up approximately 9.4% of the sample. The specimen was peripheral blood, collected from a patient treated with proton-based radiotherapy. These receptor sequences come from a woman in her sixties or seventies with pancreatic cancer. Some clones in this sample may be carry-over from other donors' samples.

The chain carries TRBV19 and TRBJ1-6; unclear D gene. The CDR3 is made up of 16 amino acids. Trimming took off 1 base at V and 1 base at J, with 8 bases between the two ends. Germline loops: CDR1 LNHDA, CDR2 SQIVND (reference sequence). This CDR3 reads CASSIGAESYNSPLHF. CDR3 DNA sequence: TGTGCCAGTAGTATAGGAGCAGAATCCTATAATTCACCCCTCCACTTT.

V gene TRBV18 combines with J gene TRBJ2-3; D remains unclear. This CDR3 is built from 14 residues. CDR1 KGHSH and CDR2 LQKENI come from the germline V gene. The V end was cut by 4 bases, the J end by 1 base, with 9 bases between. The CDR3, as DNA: TGTGCCAGCTCACTGGGGTGGGGCACAGATACGCAGTATTTT. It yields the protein CASSLGWGTDTQYF.

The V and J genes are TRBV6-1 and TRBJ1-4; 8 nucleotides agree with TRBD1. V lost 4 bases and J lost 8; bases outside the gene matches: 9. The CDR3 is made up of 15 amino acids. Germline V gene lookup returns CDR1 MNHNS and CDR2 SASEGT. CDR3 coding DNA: TGTGCCAGCAGTGTATCACAGGGGGTAGGCGAAAAACTGTTTTTT. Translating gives CASSVSQGVGEKLFF.

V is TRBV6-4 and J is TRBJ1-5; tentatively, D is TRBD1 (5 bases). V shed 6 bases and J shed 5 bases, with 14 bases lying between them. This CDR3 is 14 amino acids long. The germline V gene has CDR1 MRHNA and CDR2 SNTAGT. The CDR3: CASRIGEPDQPQHF. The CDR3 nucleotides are TGTGCCAGCAGAATAGGGGAACCGGATCAGCCCCAGCATTTT.

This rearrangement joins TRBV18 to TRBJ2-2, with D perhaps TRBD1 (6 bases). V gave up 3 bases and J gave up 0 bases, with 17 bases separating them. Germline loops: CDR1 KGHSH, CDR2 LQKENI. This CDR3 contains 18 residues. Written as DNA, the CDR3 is TGTGCCAGCTCACCTTCTACCCCAGGGGCTGCGAACACCGGGGAGCTGTTTTTT. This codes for CASSPSTPGAANTGELFF.

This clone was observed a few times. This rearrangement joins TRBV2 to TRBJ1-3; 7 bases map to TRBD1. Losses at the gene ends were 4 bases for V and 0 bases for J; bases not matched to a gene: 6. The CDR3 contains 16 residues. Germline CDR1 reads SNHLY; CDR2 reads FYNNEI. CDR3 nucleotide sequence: TGTGCCAGCAGTGGGCCTACAGGGGACTCTGGAAACACCATATATTTT. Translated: CASSGPTGDSGNTIYF.

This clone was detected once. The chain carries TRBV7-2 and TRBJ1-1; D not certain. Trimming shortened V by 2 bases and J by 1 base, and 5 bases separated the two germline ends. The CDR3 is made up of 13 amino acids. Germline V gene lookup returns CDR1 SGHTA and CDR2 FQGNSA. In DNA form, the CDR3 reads TGTGCCAGCAGCTTAAGAGAGAACACTGAAGCTTTCTTT. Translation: CASSLRENTEAFF.

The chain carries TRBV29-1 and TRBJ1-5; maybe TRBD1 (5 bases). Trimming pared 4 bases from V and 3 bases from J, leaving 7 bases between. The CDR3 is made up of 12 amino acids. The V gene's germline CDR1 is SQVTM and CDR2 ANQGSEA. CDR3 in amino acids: CSVGQLNQPQHF. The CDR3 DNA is TGCAGCGTTGGACAGCTCAATCAGCCCCAGCATTTT.

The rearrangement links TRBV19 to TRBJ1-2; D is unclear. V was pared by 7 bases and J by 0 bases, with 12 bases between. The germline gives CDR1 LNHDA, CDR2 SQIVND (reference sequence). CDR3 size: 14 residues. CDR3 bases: TGTGCCAGTACCCTAGGTCCAGCTAACTATGGCTACACCTTC. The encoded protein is CASTLGPANYGYTF.

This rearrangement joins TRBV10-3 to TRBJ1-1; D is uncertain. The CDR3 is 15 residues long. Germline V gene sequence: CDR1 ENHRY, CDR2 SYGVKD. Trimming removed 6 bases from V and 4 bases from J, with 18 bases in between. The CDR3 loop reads CAIRISLIAGTEAFF. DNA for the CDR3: TGTGCCATCAGGATTAGCCTCATCGCCGGCACTGAAGCTTTCTTT.

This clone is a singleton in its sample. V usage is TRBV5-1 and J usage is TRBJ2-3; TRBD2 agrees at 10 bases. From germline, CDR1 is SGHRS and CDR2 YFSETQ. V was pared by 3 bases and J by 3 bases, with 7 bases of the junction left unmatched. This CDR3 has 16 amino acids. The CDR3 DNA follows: TGCGCCAGCAGCTCATCCATGGGACTAGCGACAGATACGCAGTATTTT. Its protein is CASSSSMGLATDTQYF.

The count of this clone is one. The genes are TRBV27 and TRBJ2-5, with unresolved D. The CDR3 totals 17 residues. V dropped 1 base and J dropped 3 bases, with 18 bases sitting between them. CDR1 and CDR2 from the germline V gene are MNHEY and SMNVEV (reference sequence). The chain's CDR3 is CASSLLPGGSQEETQYF. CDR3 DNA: TGTGCCAGCAGTTTATTGCCAGGTGGAAGTCAAGAAGAGACCCAGTACTTC.

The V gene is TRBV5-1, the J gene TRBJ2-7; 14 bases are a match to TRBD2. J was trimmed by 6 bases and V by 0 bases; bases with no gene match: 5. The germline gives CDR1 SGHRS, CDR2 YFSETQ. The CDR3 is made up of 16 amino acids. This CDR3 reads CASSLGGLAGESEQYF. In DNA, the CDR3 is TGCGCCAGCAGCTTGGGGGGACTAGCGGGAGAGAGCGAGCAGTACTTC.

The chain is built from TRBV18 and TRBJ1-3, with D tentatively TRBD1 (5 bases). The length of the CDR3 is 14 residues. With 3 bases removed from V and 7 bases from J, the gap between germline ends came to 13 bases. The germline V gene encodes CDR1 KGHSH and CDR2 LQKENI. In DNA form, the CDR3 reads TGTGCCAGCTCACCGCCCTTGGGGACGAACACCATATATTTT. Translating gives CASSPPLGTNTIYF. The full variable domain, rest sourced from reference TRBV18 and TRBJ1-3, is NAGVMQNPRHLVRRRGQEARLRCSPMKGHSHVYWYRQLPEEGLKFMVYLQKENIIDESGMPKERFSAEFPKEGPSILRIQQVVRGDSAAYFCASSPPLGTNTIYFGEGSWLTVV.

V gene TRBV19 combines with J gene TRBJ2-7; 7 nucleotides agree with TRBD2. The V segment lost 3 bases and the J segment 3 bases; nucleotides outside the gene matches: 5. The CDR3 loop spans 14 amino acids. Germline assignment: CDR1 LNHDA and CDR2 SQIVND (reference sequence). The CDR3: CASSISSGNYEQYF. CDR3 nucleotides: TGTGCCAGTAGTATCTCTAGCGGAAACTACGAGCAGTACTTC.

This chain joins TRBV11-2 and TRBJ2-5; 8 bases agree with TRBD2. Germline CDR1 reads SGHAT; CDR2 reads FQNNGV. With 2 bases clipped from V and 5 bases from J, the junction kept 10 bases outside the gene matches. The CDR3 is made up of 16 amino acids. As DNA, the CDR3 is TGTGCCAGCAGCTTAAGGGGAGCGGGAGATGGTGAGACCCAGTACTTC. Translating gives CASSLRGAGDGETQYF.

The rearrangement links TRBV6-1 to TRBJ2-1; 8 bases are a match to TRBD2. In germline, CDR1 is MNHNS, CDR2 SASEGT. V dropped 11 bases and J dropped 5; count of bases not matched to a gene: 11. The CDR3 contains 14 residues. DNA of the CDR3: TGTGCCGCCCTGCCGGGACTAGGTAACAATGAGCAGTTCTTC. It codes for CAALPGLGNNEQFF.

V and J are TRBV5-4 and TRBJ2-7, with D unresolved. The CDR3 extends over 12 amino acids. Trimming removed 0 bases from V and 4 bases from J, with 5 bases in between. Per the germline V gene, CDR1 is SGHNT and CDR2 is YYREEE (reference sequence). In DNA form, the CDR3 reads TGTGCCAGCAGCTTGGACGGATACGAGCAGTACTTC. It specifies CASSLDGYEQYF.

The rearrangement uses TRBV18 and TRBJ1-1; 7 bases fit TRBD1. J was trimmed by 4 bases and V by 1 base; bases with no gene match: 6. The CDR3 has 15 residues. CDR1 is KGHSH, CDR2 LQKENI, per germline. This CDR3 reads CASSPQQGPSTEAFF. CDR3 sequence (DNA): TGTGCCAGCTCACCACAACAGGGGCCGAGCACTGAAGCTTTCTTT.

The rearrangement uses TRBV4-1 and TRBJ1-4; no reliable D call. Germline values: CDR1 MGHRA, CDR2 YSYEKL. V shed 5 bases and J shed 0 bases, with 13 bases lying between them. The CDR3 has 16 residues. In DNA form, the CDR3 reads TGCGCCAGCAGCAGTGGCTACGGTGCAACTAATGAAAAACTGTTTTTT. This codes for CASSSGYGATNEKLFF.

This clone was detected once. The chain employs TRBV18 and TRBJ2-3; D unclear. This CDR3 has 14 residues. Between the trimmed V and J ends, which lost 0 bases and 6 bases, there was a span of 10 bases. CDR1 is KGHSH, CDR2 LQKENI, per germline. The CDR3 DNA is TGTGCCAGCTCACCACCGGTCAGCATGGATACGCAGTATTTT. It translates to CASSPPVSMDTQYF.